The T cell receptor (beta chain) described here comes from a study of cytomegalovirus exposure and HLA in healthy donors. In the PCR, 60 Vbeta and 13 Jbeta primers were used. Data came from immunoSEQ multiplex PCR; TCRdb stores just in-frame clones and leaves some out. Here the sample spans roughly 80,000 clones, roughly 80% being singletons. CDR1 and CDR2 from the germline V gene are SGHDT and YYEEEE. The CDR3 contains 13 residues. The V gene lost 0 bases and the J gene lost 8 bases, with 11 bases spanning the gap. Regarding this clone: Its antigen is as yet unknown.

The study's findings and limits: There were several of the most significant clusters that appeared linked to common viral pathogens in a later analysis. TCR beta V- and J-gene trimming, according to a later analysis, was linked to a missense DCLRE1C variant.

Sequenced: PBMCs. The clonotype was recovered from a woman aged 50 to 60 in good health and CMV-seropositive. The genes are TRBV5-6 and TRBJ1-2, with D perhaps TRBD1 (5 bases). CDR3 sequence (DNA): TGTGCCAGCAGCTTGGGGACAAAGGACGGCTACACCTTC. Translating it yields CASSLGTKDGYTF.